What follows describes a single T cell receptor (beta chain). The antigen is not known. Trimming left V 2 bases short and J 12 bases short, with 14 bases between. The CDR3 has 12 amino acids. Germline-derived CDR1 and CDR2 are MDHEN and SYDVKM. The data belong to a study of Ad26.COV2.S vaccination and SARS-CoV-2 variants. The overall study: The study gave Ad26.COV2.S intramuscularly, once or twice 56 days apart. Notes on the study in general: Substantial response breadth was reportedly seen for spike-specific CD8+ and CD4+ T cells after vaccination.

Sequencing used immunoSEQ multiplex PCR; TCRdb keeps in-frame clones, though not all of them. Of around 300,000 clones in the sample, around nine tenths were seen once. Documented treatment: about 20 received Ad26.COV2.S at low or high dose, single or two shots; roughly 5 received placebo; per-sample allocation not given. On day 63 after the first injection, vaccine and placebo recipients gave samples. This chain joins TRBV28 and TRBJ2-7, with a tentative D call TRBD1 (5 bases). Material: peripheral blood, obtained in a trial of Ad26.COV2.S vaccine versus placebo. This TCR was sampled from a person between 18 and 59 years old who received the Ad26.COV2.S COVID-19 vaccine or a placebo. CDR3 amino acids: CASSLAEGASYF. CDR3 nucleotides: TGTGCCAGCAGTTTAGCCGAAGGGGCGTCGTACTTC.